The present T cell receptor (beta chain) was sequenced within a study of technical replicates of blood from a handful of donors. TCRdb keeps only in-frame clones here, not all; method: immunoSEQ multiplex PCR. Seen here are fewer than 90,000 clones, just under 97% observed once, and the top ten hold roughly 0.2%. From germline, CDR1 is SGHAT and CDR2 FQNNGV. Trimming cost V 3 bases and J 3 bases; bases outside gene matches: 1. The CDR3 consists of 15 residues. The clonotype comes from a human donor in good health. Material for sequencing was T cells isolated from PBMCs. The chain uses TRBV11-2 and TRBJ2-5; 13 positions match TRBD2. The DNA for the CDR3 is TGTGCCAGCAGCTTCGGGACTAGCGGGGAAGAGACCCAGTACTTC. This sequence encodes CASSFGTSGEETQYF.